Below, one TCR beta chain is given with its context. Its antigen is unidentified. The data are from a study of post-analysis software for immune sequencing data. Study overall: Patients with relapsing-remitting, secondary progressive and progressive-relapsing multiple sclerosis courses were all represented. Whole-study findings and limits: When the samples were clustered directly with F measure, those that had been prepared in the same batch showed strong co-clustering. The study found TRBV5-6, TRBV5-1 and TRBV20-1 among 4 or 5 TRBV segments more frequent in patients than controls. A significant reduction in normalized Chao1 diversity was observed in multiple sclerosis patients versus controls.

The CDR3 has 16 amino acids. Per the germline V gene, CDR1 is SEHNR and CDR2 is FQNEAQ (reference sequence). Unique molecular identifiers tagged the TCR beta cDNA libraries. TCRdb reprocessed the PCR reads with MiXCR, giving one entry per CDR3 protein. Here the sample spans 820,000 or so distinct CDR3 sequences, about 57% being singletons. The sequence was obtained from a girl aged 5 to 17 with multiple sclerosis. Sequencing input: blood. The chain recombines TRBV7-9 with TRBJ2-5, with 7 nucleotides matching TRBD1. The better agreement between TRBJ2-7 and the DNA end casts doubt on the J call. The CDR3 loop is CASSPGGGPRAYEQYF. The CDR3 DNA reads TGTGCCAGCAGCCCAGGGGGTGGGCCAAGGGCCTACGAGCAGTACTTC.